This T cell receptor (beta chain) stems from a study of T-cell memory formation after mild COVID-19. About the research overall: TCR clusters were mostly confined to one donor each. The study's findings and limits: Memory from before infection featured some responding clones, which suggests cross-reactive memory joined. While clones contracting from day 15 to 85 were balanced between CD4 and CD8, later expanders leaned CD4+.

CDR3 length: 14 residues. V was cut by 5 bases and J by 8 bases, with 16 bases left in between. The germline V gene has CDR1 LNHDA and CDR2 SQIVND (reference sequence). Turning to this clonotype: What it binds is not known.

Constant-segment primers served in 5'RACE that generated TCR alpha and TCR beta cDNA libraries bearing sample barcodes and UMIs. TCRdb used MiXCR to reprocess the 5' RACE reads, holding one entry per CDR3 protein. In the table there are about 210,000 distinct CDR3 sequences, around 30% of which are singletons. V gene TRBV19 combines with J gene TRBJ2-1; D possibly corresponds to TRBD2 (6 bases). Sequencing used PBMCs or a T cell subset sorted from them (not recorded which). This TCR came from an adult woman who had mild COVID-19 (a few samples of this study predate the infection). Cell type and time point are not known. The CDR3 is CASSFGTSGDEQFF. CDR3 nucleotides: TGTGCCAGTAGTTTCGGGACTTCAGGCGATGAGCAGTTCTTC.